These 8 T cell receptor beta chains share one sample of origin, sequenced in a study of OX40 agonist ivuxolimab in advanced cancers. Generated by immunoSEQ multiplex PCR, the TCRdb table keeps only in-frame clones and is missing some. This sample has 55,000 to 70,000 clones, with nearly 85% found just once. Sequenced material: CD4+ or CD8+ T cells sorted from blood, taken in a trial of the OX40 agonist ivuxolimab. The receptors come from an adult with an advanced solid tumor such as melanoma, head and neck, liver or kidney cancer.

V and J are TRBV7-2 and TRBJ2-7; 10 nucleotides agree with TRBD1. This CDR3 is built from 13 residues. In germline, CDR1 is SGHTA, CDR2 FQGNSA. The trim removed 5 bases at V and 4 bases at J, leaving 2 bases unmatched. CDR3 bases: TGTGCCAGCAGCCCGGGACAGGGGTACGAGCAGTACTTC. Translating it yields CASSPGQGYEQYF.

The chain joins TRBV7-3 to TRBJ1-1; D not resolved. V shed 1 base and J shed 3 bases, with 6 bases lying between them. CDR3 length equals 13 residues. CDR1 and CDR2 from the germline V gene are SGHTA and FQGTGA. The CDR3 coding sequence is TGTGCCAGCAGCTTAATAGGCGACACTGAAGCTTTCTTT. Its protein product is CASSLIGDTEAFF.

The chain joins TRBV28 to TRBJ1-1; D is perhaps TRBD1 (5 bases). The CDR3 is 12 amino acids. CDR1 MDHEN and CDR2 SYDVKM come from the germline V gene. Trimming stripped 2 bases from V and 7 bases from J, with 8 bases between. The CDR3 reads CASSLQGSEAFF. DNA of the CDR3: TGTGCCAGCAGTTTACAGGGAAGTGAAGCTTTCTTT.

This clone was counted once. This chain connects TRBV10-3 to TRBJ2-7; TRBD2 matches 14 bases. In germline, CDR1 is ENHRY, CDR2 SYGVKD. This CDR3 region has 17 residues. V gave up 6 bases and J gave up 0 bases; unmatched junction bases: 7. CDR3 loop: CAISGTSGGFSSYEQYF. The CDR3 DNA is TGTGCCATCAGCGGGACTAGCGGGGGCTTCAGCTCCTACGAGCAGTACTTC.

V gene TRBV6-4 combines with J gene TRBJ2-1; 13 nucleotides line up with TRBD2. Germline assignment: CDR1 MRHNA and CDR2 SNTAGT. The CDR3 sequence is 14 residues long. Trimming cost V 5 bases and J 8 bases; bases outside gene matches: 3. The CDR3, as DNA: TGTGCCAGCAGTAGACTAGCGGGAGGCTATGAGCAGTTCTTC. Translated, it gives CASSRLAGGYEQFF.

CDR3 sequence (DNA): TGTGCCAGCAGCTTACAGTTTGCGGGGAATGGAAACACCATATATTTT. Translation: CASSLQFAGNGNTIYF. The J gene is TRBJ1-3, the V gene TRBV7-6; D remains unclear. Trimming removed 2 bases from V and 3 bases from J, with 14 bases in between. Germline CDR1 SGHVS, CDR2 FNYEAQ. CDR3 length equals 16 residues.

This clone was picked up a small number of times. The genes are TRBV2 and TRBJ1-5; the match to TRBD1 covers 8 bases. CDR1 SNHLY and CDR2 FYNNEI come from the germline V gene. The CDR3 has 15 residues. With V trimmed by 6 bases and J by 7 bases, 11 bases remained unmatched. For the CDR3, the DNA is TGTGCCAGCAGGAAGAACGTGGACAGGGAGCAGCCCCAGCATTTT. Translation: CASRKNVDREQPQHF.

This clone is medium-sized in the sample. The J gene is TRBJ1-2, the V gene TRBV25-1; D is undetermined. There are 11 residues in the CDR3. Germline V gene sequence: CDR1 MGHDK, CDR2 SYGVNS. The germline V and J ends were trimmed by 3 bases and 6 bases, with 5 bases remaining between them. DNA of the CDR3: TGTGCCAGCAGTGAGTACGATGGCTACACCTTC. This gives the protein CASSEYDGYTF.